The 17 T cell receptor beta chains below come from one sample, sequenced in a study of early T cells in non-severe SARS-CoV-2 infection. TCRdb re-called the 5' RACE reads through MiXCR, storing one row per CDR3 protein. The sample holds about 64,000 distinct CDR3 sequences, approximately 10% seen once. The specimen was whole blood, collected at baseline. The source is an adult who was a healthcare worker with PCR-confirmed SARS-CoV-2 infection or an uninfected control (not recorded which).

The chain recombines TRBV6-1 with TRBJ2-7, with D unresolved. Trimming pared 2 bases from V and 2 bases from J, leaving 16 bases between. From germline, CDR1 is MNHNS and CDR2 SASEGT. The CDR3 loop spans 16 amino acids. The CDR3 DNA sequence: TGTGCCAGCAGTGAAATCGGGCCACCGGGTCCCTACGAGCAGTACTTC. Its translation: CASSEIGPPGPYEQYF.

This clonotype appeared many times. The chain has TRBV20-1 and TRBJ1-4, with D perhaps matching TRBD1 (6 bases). V was trimmed by 3 bases and J by 4 bases, leaving 12 bases between them. Germline V CDR1 and CDR2: DFQATT, SNEGSKA (reference sequence). This CDR3 region has 14 residues. The CDR3 sequence is CSASSGQRNEKLFF. CDR3 nucleotides: TGCAGTGCTAGTTCCGGACAGCGTAATGAAAAACTGTTTTTT.

This clonotype has just a few counts. The V call is TRBV19, the J call TRBJ2-3, with unresolved D. The germline V and J ends were trimmed by 4 bases and 4 bases, with 18 bases remaining between them. The germline V gene encodes CDR1 LNHDA and CDR2 SQIVND (reference sequence). The CDR3 runs to 16 residues. The CDR3 coding sequence is TGTGCCAGTAGTACCCCGCGGCGAGCCACAGCAGATACGCAGTATTTT. Translation gives CASSTPRRATADTQYF. The full variable domain, with the rest looked up from reference TRBV19 and TRBJ2-3, is DGGITQSPKYLFRKEGQNVTLSCEQNLNHDAMYWYRQDPGQGLRLIYYSQIVNDFQKGDIAEGYSVSREKKESFPLTVTSAQKNPTAFYLCASSTPRRATADTQYFGPGTRLTVL.

The chain is built from TRBV20-1 and TRBJ2-6; no clear D. Germline V gene lookup returns CDR1 DFQATT and CDR2 SNEGSKA (reference sequence). Trimming left V 6 bases short and J 4 bases short, with 10 bases between. The length of the CDR3 is 13 residues. The CDR3 is CSAHLTGANVLTF. CDR3 in DNA: TGCAGTGCCCACCTGACCGGGGCCAACGTCCTGACTTTC.

The table lists this clonotype with a count of one. Since no conserved phenylalanine or tryptophan closes the CDR3, a read error is the likely cause. The chain couples TRBV10-3 to TRBJ2-3; 9 nucleotides line up with TRBD2. The CDR3 spans 16 residues. Germline assignment: CDR1 ENHRY and CDR2 SYGVKD. With V trimmed by 10 bases and J by 1 base, 12 bases remained unmatched. For the CDR3, the DNA is TGTGCCACCTCCGGTCCGCGGGGGGGCGGCACAGATACGCAGTATATT. Its translation: CATSGPRGGGTDTQYI.

This clonotype appeared a few times. V is TRBV18 and J is TRBJ1-2; 10 bases are a match to TRBD1. J was trimmed by 13 bases and V by 3 bases; bases with no gene match: 14. CDR1 is KGHSH, CDR2 LQKENI, per germline. CDR3 length: 15 amino acids. This CDR3 is CASSPKTGTGEAFTF. The CDR3 DNA follows: TGTGCCAGCTCACCTAAAACCGGGACAGGGGAAGCATTCACCTTC.

V usage is TRBV5-1 and J usage is TRBJ2-4, with D tentatively TRBD1 or TRBD2 (5 bases each). The CDR3 loop spans 15 amino acids. Trimming stripped 2 bases from V and 8 bases from J, with 17 bases between. Germline lookup yields CDR1 SGHRS and CDR2 YFSETQ. CDR3 sequence (DNA): TGCGCCAGCAGCTTCGGGGCCCTGCCAAGGGACATTCAGTACTTC. This encodes CASSFGALPRDIQYF.

This clonotype was counted at least ten times. This rearrangement joins TRBV25-1 to TRBJ2-7; a possible D gene is TRBD1 (6 bases). Trimming took off 3 bases at V and 4 bases at J, with 16 bases between the two ends. Germline V gene sequence: CDR1 MGHDK, CDR2 SYGVNS. The CDR3 spans 15 residues. CDR3 in amino acids: CASSDTGPPSYEQYF. In DNA form, the CDR3 reads TGTGCCAGCAGTGATACAGGGCCCCCCTCTTACGAGCAGTACTTC.

This clonotype was observed at least ten times. V usage is TRBV11-2 and J usage is TRBJ1-1; the D gene is possibly TRBD1 (5 bases). Trimming took off 3 bases at V and 10 bases at J, with 12 bases between the two ends. Germline V gives CDR1 SGHAT, CDR2 FQNNGV. There are 12 residues in the CDR3. As DNA, the CDR3 is TGTGCCAGCAGCTTCGGCGGCCAGGGAGCTTTCTTT. Protein product: CASSFGGQGAFF.

This clonotype has only a few counts. The chain joins TRBV12-3 or TRBV12-4 to TRBJ1-1; 8 bases agree with TRBD1. V dropped 5 bases and J dropped 5; count of bases not matched to a gene: 4. The CDR3 runs 13 residues. The CDR3 DNA is TGTGCCAGCAGTCACAGGGGGTTTACTGAAGCTTTCTTT. This encodes CASSHRGFTEAFF.

The rearrangement uses TRBV7-2 and TRBJ2-7; D is possibly TRBD1 or TRBD2 (6 bases each). Germline V gene sequence: CDR1 SGHTA, CDR2 FQGNSA. This CDR3 is built from 15 residues. V gave up 6 bases and J gave up 6 bases, with 21 bases separating them. CDR3 sequence: CASRPPGGKGGEQYF. The CDR3 DNA is TGTGCCAGCAGACCCCCTGGGGGGAAAGGGGGCGAGCAGTACTTC.

The table lists this clonotype with many counts. V gene TRBV10-2 combines with J gene TRBJ2-3; possible D gene TRBD1, 5 bases. With 7 bases removed from V and 2 bases from J, the gap between germline ends came to 16 bases. CDR1 and CDR2 (germline): WSHSY, SAAADI. CDR3 length: 15 residues. CDR3 in amino acids: CASTPLTASTDTQYF. CDR3 in DNA: TGCGCCAGCACCCCTTTGACAGCTTCCACAGATACGCAGTATTTT.

This clonotype has only a few counts. The CDR3: CAVGTDTQYF. The CDR3 region has the DNA TGTGCCGTGGGAACAGATACGCAGTATTTT. The chain employs TRBV3-1 and TRBJ2-3, with no clear D. The length of the CDR3 is 10 residues. The V end was cut by 11 bases, the J end by 3 bases, with 6 bases between. Germline-derived CDR1 and CDR2 are LGHDT and YNNKEL (reference sequence).

This clonotype was seen many times. The chain recombines TRBV20-1 with TRBJ2-7; D perhaps matches TRBD2 (6 bases). Germline V gene lookup returns CDR1 DFQATT and CDR2 SNEGSKA (reference sequence). The CDR3 loop spans 14 amino acids. The ends were cut back, 7 bases at V and 2 bases at J, with 18 bases in the middle. CDR3 residues: CSVKRGSGTYEQYF. Written as DNA, the CDR3 is TGCAGTGTCAAAAGGGGTAGCGGTACCTACGAGCAGTACTTC.

Comment on this clonotype: Just one base apart from a much larger clone, this may be a read error. The chain combines TRBV7-9 with TRBJ2-2, with 13 bases that match TRBD2. The V and J ends lost 9 bases and 4 bases, in that order; junction bases with no gene match: 14. CDR1 and CDR2 (germline): SEHNR, FQNEAQ (reference sequence). The CDR3 has 18 residues. The CDR3 DNA is TGTGCCAGAAGCGTACGGAGACTAGCGGGGGGCCGCACCGGGGAGCTGTTTTTT. This translates into CARSVRRLAGGRTGELFF.

This clonotype is medium-sized (0.01 to 0.1%) by share. The rearrangement joins TRBV6-1 to TRBJ2-3; D is unresolved. The CDR3 spans 13 residues. Germline CDR1 and CDR2: MNHNS and SASEGT. The V end was cut by 2 bases, the J end by 4 bases, with 7 bases between. The CDR3 sequence: CASSEWTSDTQYF. In DNA, the CDR3 is TGTGCCAGCAGTGAATGGACCTCAGATACGCAGTATTTT.

This rearrangement joins TRBV20-1 to TRBJ2-7; D might be TRBD1 or TRBD2, each matching 6 bases. Germline V gene lookup returns CDR1 DFQATT and CDR2 SNEGSKA (reference sequence). The CDR3 covers 13 residues. V was clipped by 4 bases and J by 2 bases, with 12 bases between them. The CDR3: CSAIGGGPYEQYF. The CDR3 DNA reads as TGCAGTGCTATAGGAGGGGGGCCCTACGAGCAGTACTTC.